Shown below are 8 T cell receptor beta chains from a single sample sequenced in a study of cytomegalovirus exposure and HLA in healthy donors listed by TCRdb under 2017. Library preparation was by the immunoSEQ multiplex PCR assay. For the multiplex PCR, a mixture combining 60 forward primers for TCR Vbeta segments and 13 reverse primers for TCR Jbeta segments was used. The clones in this table, taken by TCRdb from immuneACCESS, are in-frame only. Not every clone is retained; where verified, under half of the shortfall comes from an unresolved V gene, and the cause of the rest is unknown. The sample includes some 65,000 clones, with approximately 82% observed a single time. Around 2.9% of the sample rests with the top ten. Sequencing was carried out using PBMCs. Source of these receptors: a girl aged 5-17 years in good health and CMV-seropositive.

V is TRBV29-1 and J is TRBJ1-1; no clear D. The CDR3 is 13 amino acids. Per germline, CDR1 SQVTM and CDR2 ANQGSEA. With 4 bases removed from V and 5 bases from J, the gap between germline ends came to 14 bases. In DNA form, the CDR3 reads TGCAGCGTTGGGAGGTTAGTGAGGACTGAAGCTTTCTTT. Amino acids: CSVGRLVRTEAFF.

This chain joins TRBV28 and TRBJ2-7, with TRBD1 identical over 9 bases. The CDR3 has 15 amino acids. J gave up 0 bases and V 6 bases, and 6 bases lay outside the gene matches. Germline CDR1 is MDHEN and CDR2 is SYDVKM. CDR3 sequence reads: CASRDWTGASYEQYF. The DNA for the CDR3 is TGTGCCAGCAGAGACTGGACAGGGGCCTCCTACGAGCAGTACTTC.

This sequence joins TRBV4-1 and TRBJ1-1, with D possibly matching TRBD1 (5 bases). CDR1 and CDR2 from the germline V gene are MGHRA and YSYEKL. Trimming removed 0 bases at V and 7 bases at J, with 15 bases between. The CDR3 consists of 15 residues. CDR3 coding DNA: TGCGCCAGCAGCCAAGAAGATAAGGGTAGGGGTGAAGCTTTCTTT. This gives the protein CASSQEDKGRGEAFF.

CDR3 protein: CASSLHSGTGGRGYTF. The CDR3, as DNA: TGTGCCAGCAGCCTTCATTCCGGGACAGGGGGCCGAGGCTACACCTTC. The J gene is TRBJ1-2, the V gene TRBV28; 12 nucleotides agree with TRBD1. Trimming at V came to 6 bases and at J to 8 bases, leaving 13 bases not matched to a gene. Looked up from germline, CDR1 is MDHEN and CDR2 is SYDVKM. The CDR3 length is 16 residues.

In this sample, this clone turned up a few times. The V call is TRBV7-6, the J call TRBJ1-1; 8 bases map to TRBD1. The CDR3 runs to 18 residues. The germline gives CDR1 SGHVS, CDR2 FNYEAQ. Losses at the gene ends were 5 bases for V and 1 base for J; bases not matched to a gene: 15. This CDR3 is CASSLRLGQVTPNTEAFF. The CDR3 DNA sequence: TGTGCCAGCAGCCTCCGTCTGGGACAGGTAACTCCGAACACTGAAGCTTTCTTT.

The chain joins TRBV29-1 to TRBJ2-1; D might be TRBD2 (6 bases). The V and J ends lost 4 bases and 7 bases respectively, with 8 bases between them. Germline V gene data show CDR1 as SQVTM and CDR2 as ANQGSEA. This CDR3 has 11 amino acids. The CDR3 bases are TGCAGCGTTGCGGAGGGAAATGAGCAGTTCTTC. As protein: CSVAEGNEQFF.

This clone was recorded a few times. The chain is built from TRBV2 and TRBJ1-2; tentatively, D is TRBD1 (5 bases). Germline V CDR1 and CDR2: SNHLY, FYNNEI. The V and J ends lost 7 bases and 3 bases respectively, with 12 bases between them. The CDR3 consists of 13 residues. CDR3 sequence (DNA): TGTGCCAGCAAATTGGGGCCAGACTATGGCTACACCTTC. It translates to CASKLGPDYGYTF.

The CDR3 DNA follows: TGTGCCAGTAGTATGGCTCCGAACACTGAAGCTTTCTTT. This gives the protein CASSMAPNTEAFF. This chain uses TRBV19 with TRBJ1-1, with D unresolved. CDR3 length: 13 residues. The germline CDR1 and CDR2 sequences are LNHDA and SQIVND (reference sequence). V was shortened by 3 bases and J by 1 base, with 6 bases between the two germline ends.